These T cell receptor beta chains were read from a single sample in a study of CDR3 diversity in severe acne. MiXCR, applied by TCRdb to the PCR reads, yields one record per CDR3 protein. Of about 97,000 distinct CDR3 sequences in the sample, under 60% are singletons; the top ten hold around 11%. The sequenced material came from blood. The source is a male donor with acne. Both conserved end residues are part of each CDR3. D genes are given only for firm matches. Some rows have no size entry. The others give once, few or many, or a class for an expanded clone.

>.|TRBJ2-2|TRBV29-1|.
CSVEVGKAGELVF
TGCAGCGTTGAAGTCGGCAAGGCCGGGGAGCTGGTTTTT
>.|TRBJ1-1|TRBV29-1|.
CSVEVGWNTEAFF
TGCAGCGTTGAAGTCGGGTGGAACACTGAAGCTTTCTTT
>TRBD1|TRBJ1-2|TRBV2|.
CASSGTGPTF
TGTGCCAGCAGTGGGACAGGTCCCACCTTC
>.|TRBJ1-2|TRBV29-1|.
CSVDRDGYTF
TGCAGCGTTGACAGGGACGGCTACACCTTC
>.|TRBJ2-7|TRBV10-3|.
CAIMGPETGTYEQYF
TGTGCCATCATGGGCCCCGAGACAGGAACCTACGAGCAGTACTTC
>TRBD2|TRBJ2-1|TRBV4-2|few
CASSQDDMSGVYNEQFF
TGTGCCAGCAGCCAAGATGATATGAGCGGGGTTTACAATGAGCAGTTCTTC
>TRBD2|TRBJ2-1|TRBV9|few
CASSVVPAGGYNEQFF
TGTGCCAGCAGCGTAGTACCAGCGGGAGGCTACAATGAGCAGTTCTTC
>TRBD2|TRBJ2-6|TRBV29-1|few
CSVLGGEGYGANVLTF
TGCAGCGTTCTGGGAGGGGAAGGGTATGGGGCCAACGTCCTGACTTTC
>.|TRBJ2-3|TRBV18|.
CASSWGSSYNEQYF
TGTGCCAGCTCATGGGGGAGCTCCTACAATGAGCAGTATTTT
>.|TRBJ2-7|TRBV7-3|many
CASSLTGLVDEQYF
TGTGCCAGCAGCTTAACAGGGCTCGTAGACGAGCAGTACTTC
>.|TRBJ1-1|TRBV25-1|few
CASSPETNTEAFF
TGTGCCAGCAGCCCCGAGACGAACACTGAAGCTTTCTTT
>TRBD2|TRBJ2-1|TRBV10-3|.
CAISDRGTSGRGRYNEQFF
TGTGCCATCAGTGACCGGGGGACTAGCGGGAGGGGACGCTACAATGAGCAGTTCTTC
>.|TRBJ2-1|TRBV7-2|.
CASSPDKSYNEQFF
TGTGCCAGCAGCCCCGACAAGTCCTACAATGAGCAGTTCTTC
>.|TRBJ2-2|TRBV25-1|.
CASSVVYTGELFF
TGTGCCAGCAGTGTCGTATACACCGGGGAGCTGTTTTTT
>.|TRBJ1-1|TRBV11-2|.
CASSVHSNTEAFF
TGTGCCAGCAGCGTCCACTCGAACACTGAAGCTTTCTTT
>TRBD2|TRBJ2-3|TRBV12-3/TRBV12-4|.
CASRRTSGITDTQYF
TGTGCCAGCAGAAGGACTAGCGGGATTACAGATACGCAGTATTTT
>.|TRBJ2-3|TRBV30|few
CAWSVGEGVGTDTQYF
TGTGCCTGGAGTGTGGGGGAGGGGGTTGGCACAGATACGCAGTATTTT
>TRBD2|TRBJ2-3|TRBV18|.
CASSPLLAGTDTQYF
TGTGCCAGCTCACCACTCCTAGCGGGCACAGATACGCAGTATTTT
>.|TRBJ1-6|TRBV20-1|many
CSASWTVFNSPLHF
TGCAGTGCTTCCTGGACAGTTTTTAATTCACCCCTCCACTTT
>.|TRBJ2-7|TRBV20-1|.
CSARVPETYEQYF
TGCAGTGCTAGAGTCCCCGAGACCTACGAGCAGTACTTC
>TRBD1|TRBJ1-5|TRBV19|few
CASSPLRGRQPQHF
TGTGCCAGTAGTCCTCTCAGGGGGCGGCAGCCCCAGCATTTT
>.|TRBJ2-1|TRBV11-1|many
CASSLVWNNEQFF
TGTGCCAGCAGCTTAGTTTGGAACAATGAGCAGTTCTTC
>.|TRBJ2-7|TRBV7-8|once
CAWSVPRRGSSYEQYF
TGTGCCTGGAGTGTACCGCGGAGGGGTAGCTCCTACGAGCAGTACTTC
>TRBD1|TRBJ2-3|TRBV29-1|.
CSARTGENTDTQYF
TGCAGCGCCCGGACAGGGGAGAACACAGATACGCAGTATTTT
>TRBD2|TRBJ2-5|TRBV5-1|.
CASSLVGGDPKYQETQYF
TGCGCCAGCAGCTTGGTGGGAGGGGATCCAAAATACCAAGAGACCCAGTACTTC
>.|TRBJ1-4|TRBV29-1|.
CSVVGSTNEKLFF
TGCAGCGTTGTTGGGTCAACTAATGAAAAACTGTTTTTT
>.|TRBJ2-3|TRBV7-9|.
CASSLAARTSTDTQYF
TGTGCCAGCAGCTTGGCCGCGCGGACTAGCACAGATACGCAGTATTTT
>.|TRBJ1-1|TRBV27|once
CASSLSKETEAFF
TGTGCCAGCAGTTTATCGAAGGAGACTGAAGCTTTCTTT
>TRBD1|TRBJ1-4|TRBV25-1|.
CASGQGQVYEKLFF
TGTGCCAGCGGCCAAGGACAGGTTTATGAAAAACTGTTTTTT
>.|TRBJ1-1|TRBV5-4|.
CASSPCRVGVGAAFF
TGTGCCAGCAGCCCCTGTCGAGTAGGGGTGGGGGCAGCTTTCTTT
>TRBD2|TRBJ2-7|TRBV20-1|many
CSARGSVTSGRVLREQYF
TGCAGTGCTAGAGGGTCCGTGACTAGCGGGAGGGTTCTACGGGAGCAGTACTTC
>.|TRBJ1-1|TRBV19|.
CASGIMLGNTEAFF
TGTGCCAGTGGTATTATGTTAGGGAACACTGAAGCTTTCTTT
>.|TRBJ1-5|TRBV19|.
CASSAQGVGNQPQHF
TGTGCCAGTAGTGCACAGGGTGTAGGCAATCAGCCCCAGCATTTT
>.|TRBJ2-7|TRBV20-1|many
CSAGARSYEQYF
TGCAGTGCAGGTGCCCGCTCCTACGAGCAGTACTTC
>TRBD2|TRBJ2-5|TRBV29-1|.
CSVVIYGRTYQETQYF
TGCAGCGTCGTCATTTACGGGAGGACGTACCAAGAGACCCAGTACTTC
>.|TRBJ2-7|TRBV5-1|medium-sized
CASSEGRGSSSYEQYF
TGCGCCAGCAGCGAAGGCCGGGGTAGCAGCTCCTACGAGCAGTACTTC